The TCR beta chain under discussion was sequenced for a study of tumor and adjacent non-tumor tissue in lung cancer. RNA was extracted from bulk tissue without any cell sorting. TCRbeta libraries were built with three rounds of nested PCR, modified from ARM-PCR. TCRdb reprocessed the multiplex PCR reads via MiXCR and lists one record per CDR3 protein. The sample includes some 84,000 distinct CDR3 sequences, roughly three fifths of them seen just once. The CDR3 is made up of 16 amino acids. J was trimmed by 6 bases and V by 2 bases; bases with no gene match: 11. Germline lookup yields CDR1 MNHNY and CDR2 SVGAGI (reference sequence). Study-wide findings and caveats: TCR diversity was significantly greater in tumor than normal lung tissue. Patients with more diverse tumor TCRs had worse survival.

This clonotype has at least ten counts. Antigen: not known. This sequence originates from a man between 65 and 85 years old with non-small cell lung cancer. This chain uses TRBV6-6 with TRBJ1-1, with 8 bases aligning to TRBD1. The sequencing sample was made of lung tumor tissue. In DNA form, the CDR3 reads TGTGCCAGCAGTTACCATCAAGGACAGGGAAGAGCTGAAGCTTTCTTT. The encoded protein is CASSYHQGQGRAEAFF.